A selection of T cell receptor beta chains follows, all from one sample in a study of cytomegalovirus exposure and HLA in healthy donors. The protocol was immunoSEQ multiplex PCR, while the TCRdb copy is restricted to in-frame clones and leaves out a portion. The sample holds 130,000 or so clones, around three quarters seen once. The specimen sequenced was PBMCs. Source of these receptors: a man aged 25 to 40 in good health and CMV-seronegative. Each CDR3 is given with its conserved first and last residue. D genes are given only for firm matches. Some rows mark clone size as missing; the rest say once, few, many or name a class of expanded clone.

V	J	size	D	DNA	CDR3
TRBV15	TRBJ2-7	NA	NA	TGTGCCACCAGCCCAGGACAGGGACTAACCTACGAGCAGTACTTC	CATSPGQGLTYEQYF
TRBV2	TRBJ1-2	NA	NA	TGTGCCAGCAGTGATAGGGGTCGGTATGGCTACACCTTC	CASSDRGRYGYTF
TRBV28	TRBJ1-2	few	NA	TGTGCCAGCAGTTTACTAACTTATGGCTACACCTTC	CASSLLTYGYTF
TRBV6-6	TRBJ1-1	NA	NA	TGTGCCAGCAGTACGGGGAGGTCTGAAGCTTTCTTT	CASSTGRSEAFF
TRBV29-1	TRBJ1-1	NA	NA	TGCAGCGTTGACCGGGTGAACAGGCCCTCGAACACTGAAGCTTTCTTT	CSVDRVNRPSNTEAFF
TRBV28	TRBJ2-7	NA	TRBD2	TGTGCCAGCAAAACTAGCGGGAGCTACGAGCAGTACTTC	CASKTSGSYEQYF
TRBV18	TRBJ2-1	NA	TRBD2	TGTGCCAGCTCACCGGGACTAGCGGGAGGGAATGAGCAGTTCTTC	CASSPGLAGGNEQFF
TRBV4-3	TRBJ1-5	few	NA	TGCGCCAGCAGCCAAGAAAGCCATCAGCCCCAGCATTTT	CASSQESHQPQHF
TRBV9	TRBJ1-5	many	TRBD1	TGTGCCAGCAGCACCCGGTCGACAGGGCAACACAGCAATCAGCCCCAGCATTTT	CASSTRSTGQHSNQPQHF
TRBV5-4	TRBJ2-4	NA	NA	TGTGCCAGCAGCGGAACACCGGCCAGGGTCAAAAACATTCAGTACTTC	CASSGTPARVKNIQYF
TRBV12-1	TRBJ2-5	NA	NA	TGTGCCAGCAGCTCGCTCAGGGGGCGCGTTATAGAGACCCAGTACTTC	CASSSLRGRVIETQYF
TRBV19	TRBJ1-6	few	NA	TGTGCCAGTAGTATAGGTTTCAGGGACTACTCACCCCTCCACTTT	CASSIGFRDYSPLHF
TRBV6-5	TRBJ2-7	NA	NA	TGTGCCAGCAAAGGGGTGGGGTCCTACGAGCAGTACTTC	CASKGVGSYEQYF
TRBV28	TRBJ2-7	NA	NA	TGTGCCAGCAGTTTTCCCAGGGCAGGCGAGCAGTACTTC	CASSFPRAGEQYF
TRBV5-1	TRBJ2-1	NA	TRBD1	TGCGCCAGCAGTTTAACGGGACAGGAGAGTTGGTTCTTC	CASSLTGQESWFF
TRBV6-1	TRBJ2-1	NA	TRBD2	TGTGCCAGCAGTGAACTGGGAGGGAATGAGCAGTTCTTC	CASSELGGNEQFF
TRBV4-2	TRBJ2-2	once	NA	TGTGCCAGCAGCTCCCGGGCCGGGGAGCTGTTTTTT	CASSSRAGELFF
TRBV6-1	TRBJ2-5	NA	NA	TGTGCCAGCAGACGGAGGGAGCTTCAAGAGACCCAGTACTTC	CASRRRELQETQYF
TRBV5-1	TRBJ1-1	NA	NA	TGCGCCAGCAGCTTCCTGGGGCGAAACACTGAAGCTTTCTTT	CASSFLGRNTEAFF
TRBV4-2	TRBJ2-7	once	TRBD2	TGTGCCAGCAGCCAAGATGCGGGAACTAGCGGGAGGGTCCAGTACTTC	CASSQDAGTSGRVQYF
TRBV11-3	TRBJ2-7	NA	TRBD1	TGTGCCAGCAGCTTAGCTTCCGGGACAGGCTACGAGCAGTACTTC	CASSLASGTGYEQYF
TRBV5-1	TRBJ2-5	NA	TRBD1	TGCGCCAGCAGCTTGGAAGGGACAGGGCAAGGGGAGCAGTACTTC	CASSLEGTGQGEQYF
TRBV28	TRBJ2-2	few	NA	TGTGCCACCTCTACCGGGACAACTGACACCGGGGAGCTGTTTTTT	CATSTGTTDTGELFF
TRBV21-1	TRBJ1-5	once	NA	TGTGCCAGCAGCAAAGTCAGACAGGGAGAAGATCAGCCCCAGCATTTT	CASSKVRQGEDQPQHF
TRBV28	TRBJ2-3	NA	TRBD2	TGTGCCAGCAGTGAGGCTAGCGGGGGGAGGATCGATACGCAGTATTTT	CASSEASGGRIDTQYF
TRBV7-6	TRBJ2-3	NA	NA	TGTGCCAGCAGCTCCCAGGAGGGCACAGATACGCAGTATTTT	CASSSQEGTDTQYF
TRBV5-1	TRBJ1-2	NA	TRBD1	TGCGCCAGCAGCTTACAGGGACAGGGCGGTGGCTACACCTTC	CASSLQGQGGGYTF
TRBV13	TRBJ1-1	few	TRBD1	TGTGCCAGCAGTTTCGGGACAGAGTACACTGAAGCTTTCTTT	CASSFGTEYTEAFF
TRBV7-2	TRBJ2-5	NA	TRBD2	TGTGCCAGCAGCTTACAAGCGGGGGGGCCCCCAGAGACCCAGTACTTC	CASSLQAGGPPETQYF
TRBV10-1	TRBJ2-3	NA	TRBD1	TGCGCCAGCACCCGGGACAGGGGGAGGCTGGATACGCAGTATTTT	CASTRDRGRLDTQYF
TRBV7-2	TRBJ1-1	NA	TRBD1	TGTGCCAGCAGCTTAGTCCAGGGGGTTGAAGCTTTCTTT	CASSLVQGVEAFF
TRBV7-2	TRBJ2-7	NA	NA	TGTGCCAGCAGCTTAGATCGGGGGTTCTACGAGCAGTACTTC	CASSLDRGFYEQYF
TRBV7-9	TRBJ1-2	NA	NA	TGTGCCAGCAGGGGAAACAGGGCTCTCGGCTACACCTTC	CASRGNRALGYTF
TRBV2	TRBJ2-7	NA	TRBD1	TGTGCCAGCAGAGGACAGGAAGTAAAGCAGTACTTC	CASRGQEVKQYF
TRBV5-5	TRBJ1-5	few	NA	TGTGCCAGCAGCTTCGACGGGAGCAATCAGCCCCAGCATTTT	CASSFDGSNQPQHF
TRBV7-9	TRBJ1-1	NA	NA	TGTGCCAGCAGCGAAGACACCTTCACTGAAGCTTTCTTT	CASSEDTFTEAFF
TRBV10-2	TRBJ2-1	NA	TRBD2	TGCGCCAGCAGTGCTCTAGCGGGATCCTACAATGAGCAGTTCTTC	CASSALAGSYNEQFF
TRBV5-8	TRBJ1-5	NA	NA	TGTGCCAGCAGCCCCGGAGGAGGGTTCGATCAGCCCCAGCATTTT	CASSPGGGFDQPQHF
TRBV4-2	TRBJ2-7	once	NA	TGTGCCAGCAGCCAAGAGGAGGGTTTTAGGGACGAGCAGTACTTC	CASSQEEGFRDEQYF
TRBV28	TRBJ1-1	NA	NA	TGTGCCAGCGATGCGGGGGGCACTGAAGCTTTCTTT	CASDAGGTEAFF
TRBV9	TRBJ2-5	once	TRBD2	TGTGCCAGCAGCACCACCGGGACTAGGCAAGAGACCCAGTACTTC	CASSTTGTRQETQYF
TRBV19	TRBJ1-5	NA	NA	TGTGCCAGTAGTATCTTTCCTCAGCCCCAGCATTTT	CASSIFPQPQHF
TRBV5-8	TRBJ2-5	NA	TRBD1	TGTGCCAGCAGCGGTGACAGGGGGCTAGAGACCCAGTACTTC	CASSGDRGLETQYF
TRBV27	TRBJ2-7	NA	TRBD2	TGTGCCAGCAGTATGGGACTAGCGGTAATCTACGAGCAGTACTTC	CASSMGLAVIYEQYF
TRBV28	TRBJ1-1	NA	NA	TGTGCCAGCAGCGGTGGAGGGCGGGGGACTGAAGCTTTCTTT	CASSGGGRGTEAFF
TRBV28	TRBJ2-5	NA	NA	TGTGCCAGCAGTTCACCCGGGTTCCGAGAGACCCAGTACTTC	CASSSPGFRETQYF
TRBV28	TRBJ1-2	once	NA	TGTGCCAGCACCCTGAGGGGGGGGCGGAATGGCTACACCTTC	CASTLRGGRNGYTF
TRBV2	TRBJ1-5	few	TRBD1	TGTGCCAGCAGTGAAGATCCATTCGGACAGGGGGCTTATAGCAATCAGCCCCAGCATTTT	CASSEDPFGQGAYSNQPQHF
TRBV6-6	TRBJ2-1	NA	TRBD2	TGTGCCAGCAGTTACGAGACGGGGGGAAAAAAGAATGAGCAGTTCTTC	CASSYETGGKKNEQFF
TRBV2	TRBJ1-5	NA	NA	TGTGCCAGCAACGGACCGGGGTTGGATCAGCCCCAGCATTTT	CASNGPGLDQPQHF
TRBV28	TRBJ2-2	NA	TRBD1	TGTGCCAGCAGTTCGGCAGGGGGAATAACCGGGGAGCTGTTTTTT	CASSSAGGITGELFF
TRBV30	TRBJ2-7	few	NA	TGTGCCTGGAGTCCCGGTCACGAGCAGTACTTC	CAWSPGHEQYF
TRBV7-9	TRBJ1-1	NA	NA	TGTGCCAGCAGTCTGCTGGGAGGGGGGAACACTGAAGCTTTCTTT	CASSLLGGGNTEAFF
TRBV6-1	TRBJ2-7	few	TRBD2	TGTGCCAGCAGTGAGGGGGCGGGAGGGGGCTACGAGCAGTACTTC	CASSEGAGGGYEQYF
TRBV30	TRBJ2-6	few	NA	TGTGCCTGGAGCCAGGGGTCCTCTGGGGCCAACGTCCTGACTTTC	CAWSQGSSGANVLTF
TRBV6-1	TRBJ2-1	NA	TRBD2	TGTGCCAGCAGTGAATATGCGGGAGGTTTGTACAATGAGCAGTTCTTC	CASSEYAGGLYNEQFF